The 31 T cell receptor beta chains listed next were all sequenced from one sample in a study of shared clonotypes between healthy human individuals (dated by TCRdb to about 2020). The protocol used for the library was the immunoSEQ multiplex PCR assay. The source is immuneACCESS, and TCRdb retained only in-frame sequences with V and J called. Part of the clones is not carried over; for the studies checked, unresolved V genes explain less than half of this, and the remainder is unexplained. The sample table holds hundreds of thousands of clones, of which approximately 96% were seen once. The ten biggest clones cover roughly 0.12% of the sample. CD8 naive samples were CD45RO-negative cells positively selected for CCR7, giving a CD45RA+CCR7+ population that excluded TemRA cells. The sequenced sample consisted of naive CD8+ T cells sorted from blood. According to the study, the label for this sample's cell subset or site signals: CD45RA+CCR7+. Receptors originate from a woman aged 30 to 39 in good health.

The genes are TRBV4-1 and TRBJ2-7; D is undetermined. V dropped 3 bases and J dropped 2 bases, with 11 bases sitting between them. Germline V CDR1 and CDR2: MGHRA, YSYEKL. The CDR3 runs to 14 residues. The CDR3 sequence: CASSHRTDTYEQYF. The CDR3 nucleotides are TGCGCCAGCAGCCACCGGACCGATACCTACGAGCAGTACTTC.

V and J are TRBV7-8 and TRBJ2-7, with 9 nucleotides matching TRBD2. Germline V lookup: CDR1 SGHVS, CDR2 FQNEAQ. With V trimmed by 1 base and J by 4 bases, 8 bases remained unmatched. This CDR3 region has 16 residues. Here the CDR3 reads CASSLDLGLARYEQYF. DNA for the CDR3: TGTGCCAGCAGCTTAGATTTGGGACTAGCACGGTACGAGCAGTACTTC.

The chain recombines TRBV5-6 with TRBJ1-5; D is perhaps TRBD1 (5 bases). The CDR3 spans 14 residues. Per the germline V gene, CDR1 is SGHDT and CDR2 is YYEEEE. V was clipped by 1 base and J by 6 bases, with 11 bases between them. The CDR3 loop is CASSLSGASQPQHF. Here the CDR3 DNA reads TGTGCCAGCAGCTTGAGTGGGGCCTCTCAGCCCCAGCATTTT.

This chain uses TRBV4-1 with TRBJ2-7; D may be TRBD1 (6 bases). The germline V gene encodes CDR1 MGHRA and CDR2 YSYEKL. This CDR3 has 13 amino acids. The V and J ends lost 5 bases and 5 bases respectively, with 13 bases between them. CDR3 sequence reads: CASSNNRVDEQYF. CDR3 nucleotides: TGCGCCAGCAGCAACAACAGGGTAGACGAGCAGTACTTC.

This chain uses TRBV28 with TRBJ1-1; possibly TRBD1 for D (6 bases). Between the trimmed V and J ends, which lost 5 bases and 4 bases, there was a span of 14 bases. The CDR3 contains 14 residues. In germline, CDR1 is MDHEN, CDR2 SYDVKM. This CDR3 is CASSPTGRGTEAFF. As DNA, the CDR3 is TGTGCCAGCAGTCCCACAGGGAGGGGCACTGAAGCTTTCTTT. The entire variable domain, with the rest obtained from reference TRBV28 and TRBJ1-1, is as follows: DVKVTQSSRYLVKRTGEKVFLECVQDMDHENMFWYRQDPGLGLRLIYFSYDVKMKEKGDIPEGYSVSREKKERFSLILESASTNQTSMYLCASSPTGRGTEAFFGQGTRLTVV.

This sequence joins TRBV5-4 and TRBJ2-7, with 10 bases that match TRBD2. Trimming took 4 bases from V and 2 from J; bases not matched to a gene: 6. Germline assignment: CDR1 SGHNT and CDR2 YYREEE (reference sequence). There are 15 residues in the CDR3. CDR3 bases: TGTGCCAGCAGCCCTGGACTAGCGGCAACCTACGAGCAGTACTTC. This sequence encodes CASSPGLAATYEQYF.

The chain couples TRBV15 to TRBJ1-1; 9 bases are a match to TRBD1. This CDR3 has 18 amino acids. V was clipped by 6 bases and J by 0 bases; unmatched bases: 14. Looked up from germline, CDR1 is LNHNV and CDR2 is YYDKDF (reference sequence). In DNA, the CDR3 is TGTGCCACCAGTACTAGTAGGGGACAGGGCGCTCTGAACACTGAAGCTTTCTTT. This gives the protein CATSTSRGQGALNTEAFF. The full variable domain, in which reference TRBV15 and TRBJ1-1 provide the parts outside the CDR3, is DAMVIQNPRYQVTQFGKPVTLSCSQTLNHNVMYWYQQKSSQAPKLLFHYYDKDFNNEADTPDNFQSRRPNTSFCFLDIRSPGLGDTAMYLCATSTSRGQGALNTEAFFGQGTRLTVV.

This rearrangement joins TRBV9 to TRBJ2-3; TRBD2 matches 13 bases. Germline CDR1 is SGDLS and CDR2 is YYNGEE. The CDR3 totals 16 residues. Trimming removed 4 bases from V and 4 bases from J; junction bases left unmatched: 6. CDR3 sequence: CASSKGLAGRADTQYF. CDR3 DNA sequence: TGTGCCAGCAGCAAGGGACTAGCGGGACGGGCAGATACGCAGTATTTT.

J is TRBJ1-5 and V is TRBV4-1; D gene unclear. There are 14 residues in the CDR3. V was cut by 2 bases and J by 1 base, with 6 bases left in between. The germline V gene has CDR1 MGHRA and CDR2 YSYEKL. CDR3 nucleotide sequence: TGCGCCAGCAGCCAAATTAGGAGCAATCAGCCCCAGCATTTT. It translates to CASSQIRSNQPQHF.

The chain is built from TRBV4-1 and TRBJ2-7, with a weak D call TRBD1 (6 bases). Germline V gives CDR1 MGHRA, CDR2 YSYEKL. The CDR3 has 16 amino acids. Trimming removed 1 base at V and 6 bases at J, with 19 bases between. The CDR3 sequence is CASSQALGHPDGEQYF. The CDR3 bases are TGCGCCAGCAGCCAAGCCTTGGGACATCCAGATGGCGAGCAGTACTTC.

The genes are TRBV5-6 and TRBJ2-7; 7 positions match TRBD1. The CDR3 runs 14 residues. CDR1 SGHDT and CDR2 YYEEEE come from the germline V gene. Trimming at V came to 8 bases and at J to 3 bases, leaving 11 bases not matched to a gene. The CDR3 loop is CASFRTGGNYEQYF. In nucleotides, the CDR3 is TGTGCCAGTTTCAGGACAGGCGGCAACTACGAGCAGTACTTC.

J is TRBJ1-1 and V is TRBV6-5; no clear D gene. CDR3 length: 13 residues. The germline CDR1 and CDR2 sequences are MNHEY and SVGAGI. Trimming removed 6 bases at V and 1 base at J, with 9 bases between. For the CDR3, the DNA is TGTGCCAGCAGACCCACACAGAACACTGAAGCTTTCTTT. It is translated as CASRPTQNTEAFF.

The V call is TRBV9, the J call TRBJ1-1, with a tentative D call TRBD1 (5 bases). The CDR3 runs 15 residues. Trimming left V 0 bases short and J 1 base short, with 10 bases between. Germline-derived CDR1 and CDR2 are SGDLS and YYNGEE. The CDR3 DNA reads as TGTGCCAGCAGCGTAGTACAAAGGGGGAACACTGAAGCTTTCTTT. Encoded protein: CASSVVQRGNTEAFF. Variable domain in full (rest from reference TRBV9 and TRBJ1-1): DSGVTQTPKHLITATGQRVTLRCSPRSGDLSVYWYQQSLDQGLQFLIQYYNGEERAKGNILERFSAQQFPDLHSELNLSSLELGDSALYFCASSVVQRGNTEAFFGQGTRLTVV.

The rearrangement uses TRBV7-9 and TRBJ2-1; no clear D gene. The V gene's germline CDR1 is SEHNR and CDR2 FQNEAQ (reference sequence). This CDR3 is built from 16 residues. V was trimmed by 5 bases and J by 2 bases, leaving 16 bases between them. CDR3 sequence (DNA): TGTGCCAGCAGCCTCCCCCCCAGTGAGGCCTACAATGAGCAGTTCTTC. This sequence encodes CASSLPPSEAYNEQFF.

The CDR3 reads CASSPLAEHLEQYF. CDR3 coding DNA: TGTGCCAGCAGCCCACTAGCGGAGCACCTCGAGCAGTACTTC. The chain employs TRBV6-6 and TRBJ2-7; 8 positions match TRBD2. The CDR3 spans 14 residues. V was pared by 6 bases and J by 6 bases, with 10 bases of the junction left unmatched. Per the germline V gene, CDR1 is MNHNY and CDR2 is SVGAGI (reference sequence).

The chain couples TRBV6-5 to TRBJ2-1, with TRBD2 identical over 15 bases. The V segment lost 3 bases and the J segment 7 bases; nucleotides outside the gene matches: 4. CDR3 length: 16 amino acids. Germline CDR1 MNHEY, CDR2 SVGAGI. The CDR3 nucleotides are TGTGCCAGCAGTTATAGCGGGACTAGCGGGAGGAATGAGCAGTTCTTC. This gives the protein CASSYSGTSGRNEQFF.

The chain carries TRBV9 and TRBJ1-2; 7 nucleotides align to TRBD1. The germline gives CDR1 SGDLS, CDR2 YYNGEE. The J segment lost 8 bases and the V segment lost 0 bases, leaving 7 bases of the junction unmatched. This CDR3 region has 14 residues. In nucleotides, the CDR3 is TGTGCCAGCAGCGTAGGGACAGGTATAGGAGGCTACACCTTC. This gives the protein CASSVGTGIGGYTF.

Notes on this clone: This same CDR3 is encoded by further DNA sequences in the sample. This rearrangement joins TRBV28 to TRBJ2-1; D may be TRBD1 (5 bases). The V gene's germline CDR1 is MDHEN and CDR2 SYDVKM. V gave up 4 bases and J gave up 4 bases, with 8 bases separating them. The CDR3 extends over 13 amino acids. Here the CDR3 reads CASSSGRYNEQFF. CDR3 nucleotides: TGTGCCAGCAGTTCAGGGCGGTACAATGAGCAGTTCTTC.

The V call is TRBV7-9, the J call TRBJ2-2; no clear D gene. Germline CDR1 and CDR2: SEHNR and FQNEAQ (reference sequence). Between the trimmed V and J ends, which lost 5 bases and 8 bases, there was a span of 6 bases. The CDR3 length is 11 residues. The CDR3 here is CASSPEGELFF. The CDR3 coding sequence is TGTGCCAGCAGCCCTGAGGGGGAGCTGTTTTTT.

The rearrangement uses TRBV27 and TRBJ2-1, with D tentatively TRBD2 (6 bases). The germline V gene encodes CDR1 MNHEY and CDR2 SMNVEV (reference sequence). This CDR3 is 14 amino acids long. With 10 bases removed from V and 10 bases from J, the gap between germline ends came to 23 bases. CDR3 DNA: TGTGCCATCAAACCCGGGACTGGCTTCAGCGAGCAGTTCTTC. Translating it yields CAIKPGTGFSEQFF.

V is TRBV19 and J is TRBJ2-7, with D perhaps TRBD1 (5 bases). V was cut by 4 bases and J by 5 bases, with 12 bases left in between. This CDR3 is built from 13 residues. Germline CDR1 is LNHDA and CDR2 is SQIVND (reference sequence). CDR3 in amino acids: CASSTRAGDEQYF. The CDR3 nucleotides are TGTGCCAGTAGTACCAGGGCTGGGGACGAGCAGTACTTC.

The chain employs TRBV29-1 and TRBJ2-7; D not resolved. Trimming removed 0 bases from V and 3 bases from J, with 6 bases in between. The CDR3 totals 12 residues. Germline V gene data show CDR1 as SQVTM and CDR2 as ANQGSEA. The chain's CDR3 is CSVEDPGYEQYF. CDR3 DNA: TGCAGCGTTGAAGATCCCGGCTACGAGCAGTACTTC.

The gene calls are TRBV27 and TRBJ1-5; tentative D call: TRBD1 (5 bases). Trimming removed 2 bases at V and 6 bases at J, with 14 bases between. The germline V gene has CDR1 MNHEY and CDR2 SMNVEV (reference sequence). The CDR3 length is 15 residues. DNA of the CDR3: TGTGCCAGCAGTTTAATATACCAGGGTGCTCAGCCCCAGCATTTT. This encodes CASSLIYQGAQPQHF.

This chain links TRBV7-3 with TRBJ1-1, with D possibly matching TRBD1 (6 bases). This CDR3 has 12 residues. Germline V gives CDR1 SGHTA, CDR2 FQGTGA. V was pared by 4 bases and J by 8 bases, with 11 bases between. DNA for the CDR3: TGTGCCAGCAGCTCCAGGGGTGGGGAAGCTTTCTTT. Translated, it gives CASSSRGGEAFF.

A note on this clone: Other DNA sequences within the sample encode an identical CDR3. The chain couples TRBV27 to TRBJ1-5, with D possibly matching TRBD1 (5 bases). V gave up 3 bases and J gave up 3 bases, with 9 bases separating them. There are 14 residues in the CDR3. The germline V gene has CDR1 MNHEY and CDR2 SMNVEV (reference sequence). CDR3 residues: CASSFRGPNQPQHF. For the CDR3, the DNA is TGTGCCAGCAGTTTTAGGGGACCCAATCAGCCCCAGCATTTT.

The V and J genes are TRBV27 and TRBJ2-7; 8 nucleotides align to TRBD2. The CDR3 has 15 residues. After removal of 3 bases from V and 4 bases from J, the junction contained 8 bases not matched to a gene. Per germline, CDR1 MNHEY and CDR2 SMNVEV (reference sequence). CDR3 protein: CASSLAKTSAYEQYF. In nucleotides, the CDR3 is TGTGCCAGCAGTTTGGCCAAGACTAGCGCGTACGAGCAGTACTTC.

The CDR3 bases are TGTGCCAGTAGTATGGACGGGGAGCAGGGAAACACCATATATTTT. Translated: CASSMDGEQGNTIYF. The chain employs TRBV19 and TRBJ1-3; no firm D call. With 3 bases removed from V and 4 bases from J, the gap between germline ends came to 13 bases. The CDR3 covers 15 residues. Germline V lookup: CDR1 LNHDA, CDR2 SQIVND (reference sequence).

The genes are TRBV5-1 and TRBJ1-4, with D possibly matching TRBD1 (5 bases). CDR1 is SGHRS, CDR2 YFSETQ, per germline. V gave up 7 bases and J gave up 4 bases, with 14 bases separating them. CDR3 size: 14 residues. CDR3: CASSPEDNNEKLFF. Written as DNA, the CDR3 is TGCGCCAGCTCCCCCGAGGACAATAATGAAAAACTGTTTTTT.

Points on this clone: The sample holds other DNA sequences that translate to the same CDR3. The rearrangement joins TRBV27 to TRBJ1-5, with TRBD1 as a possible D gene (5 bases). CDR3 length: 14 residues. Germline CDR1 and CDR2: MNHEY and SMNVEV (reference sequence). V was clipped by 5 bases and J by 0 bases, with 8 bases between them. Here the CDR3 reads CASSRTGSNQPQHF. The CDR3 DNA sequence: TGTGCCAGCAGTCGTACAGGTAGCAATCAGCCCCAGCATTTT.

The sample holds a few counts of this clone. At the DNA level, this CDR3 is encoded by other sequences in the same sample as well. CDR3 protein: CASSLEAGETQYF. CDR3 nucleotide sequence: TGTGCCAGCAGCTTGGAAGCGGGAGAGACCCAGTACTTC. This sequence joins TRBV5-4 and TRBJ2-5; tentatively, D is TRBD2 (6 bases). Trimming removed 0 bases from V and 4 bases from J, with 7 bases in between. The CDR3 length is 13 residues. The V gene's germline CDR1 is SGHNT and CDR2 YYREEE (reference sequence).

This clone came up once. The chain uses TRBV4-2 and TRBJ2-3; 7 bases agree with TRBD2. J gave up 2 bases and V 2 bases, and 1 base lay outside the gene matches. This CDR3 has 14 residues. Germline CDR1 LGHNA, CDR2 YNFKEQ. As DNA, the CDR3 is TGTGCCAGCAGCCAAAGCGGGAACACAGATACGCAGTATTTT. It is translated as CASSQSGNTDTQYF.